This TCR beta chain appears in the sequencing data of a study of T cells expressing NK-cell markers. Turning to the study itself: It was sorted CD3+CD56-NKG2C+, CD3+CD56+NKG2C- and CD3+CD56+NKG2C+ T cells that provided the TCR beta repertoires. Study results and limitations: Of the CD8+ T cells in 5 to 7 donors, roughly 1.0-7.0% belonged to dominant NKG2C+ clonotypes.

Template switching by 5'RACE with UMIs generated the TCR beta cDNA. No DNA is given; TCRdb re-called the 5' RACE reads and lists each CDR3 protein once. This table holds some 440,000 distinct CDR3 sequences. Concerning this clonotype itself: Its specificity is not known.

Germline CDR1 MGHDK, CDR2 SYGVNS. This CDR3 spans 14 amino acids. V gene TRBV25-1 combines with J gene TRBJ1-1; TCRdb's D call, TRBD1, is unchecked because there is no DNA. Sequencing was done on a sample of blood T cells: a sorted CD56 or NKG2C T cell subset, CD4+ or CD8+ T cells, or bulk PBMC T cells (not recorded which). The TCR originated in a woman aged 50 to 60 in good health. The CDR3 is CASRGIVPNTEAFF.